The clone carrying this TCR beta chain was detected only once. The data were taken from a study of blood T cell repertoires in COVID-19. Across the study: T cells, B-cell-depleted T cells, or PBMCs supplied cDNA or gDNA.

In the authors' workflow: By means of reference gene primer amplification, nucleated cell counts were estimated. Clones were sequenced by immunoSEQ multiplex PCR, and TCRdb holds only the in-frame ones, with some missing. D and trimming were read from the DNA, whereas the V and J calls and clone size are those reported in that table. The sample includes approximately 77,000 clones, more than 80% of them seen just once. The CDR3 is 13 amino acids. V shed 5 bases, J shed 14 bases, and the junction held 7 bases outside the gene matches. The germline CDR1 and CDR2 sequences are SGHAT and FQNNGV. This clonotype originated in a woman between 70 and 85 years old with acute or convalescent COVID-19. The V gene is TRBV11-2, the J gene TRBJ2-1; 12 bases fit TRBD2. Sequencing was performed on peripheral blood. The CDR3 reads CASSALAGGREFF. The CDR3 DNA is TGTGCCAGCAGCGCGCTAGCGGGGGGGCGGGAGTTCTTC.